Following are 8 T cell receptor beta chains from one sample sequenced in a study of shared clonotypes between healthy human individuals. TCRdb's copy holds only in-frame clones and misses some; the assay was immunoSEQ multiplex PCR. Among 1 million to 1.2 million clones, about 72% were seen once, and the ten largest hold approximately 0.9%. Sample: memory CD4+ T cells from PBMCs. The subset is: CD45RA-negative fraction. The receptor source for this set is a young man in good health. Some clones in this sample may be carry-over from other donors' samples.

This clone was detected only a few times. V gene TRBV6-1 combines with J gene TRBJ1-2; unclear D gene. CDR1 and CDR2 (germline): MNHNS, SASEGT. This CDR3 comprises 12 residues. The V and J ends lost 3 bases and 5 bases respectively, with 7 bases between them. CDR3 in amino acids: CASSDVRYGYTF. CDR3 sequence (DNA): TGTGCCAGCAGTGACGTCAGGTATGGCTACACCTTC.

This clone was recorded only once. In nucleotides, the CDR3 is TGCGCCAGCAGCTGGGGGGACGGGAACACTGAAGCTTTCTTT. It encodes CASSWGDGNTEAFF. This sequence joins TRBV5-1 and TRBJ1-1; D may be TRBD1 (5 bases). V lost 3 bases and J 1 base, leaving 10 bases between the germline ends. This CDR3 contains 14 residues. The germline V gene has CDR1 SGHRS and CDR2 YFSETQ.

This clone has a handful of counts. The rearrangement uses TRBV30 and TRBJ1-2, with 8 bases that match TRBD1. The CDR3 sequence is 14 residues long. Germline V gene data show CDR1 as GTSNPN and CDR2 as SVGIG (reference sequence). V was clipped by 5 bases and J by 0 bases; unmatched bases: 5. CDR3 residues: CAWGTGPPNYGYTF. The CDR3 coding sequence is TGTGCCTGGGGGACAGGTCCCCCTAACTATGGCTACACCTTC.

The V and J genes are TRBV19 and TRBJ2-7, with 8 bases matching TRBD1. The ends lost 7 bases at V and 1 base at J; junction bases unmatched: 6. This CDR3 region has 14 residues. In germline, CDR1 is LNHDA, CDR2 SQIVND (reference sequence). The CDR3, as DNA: TGTGCCAGTACCCCAGGACAGGGATCCTACGAGCAGTACTTC. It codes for CASTPGQGSYEQYF.

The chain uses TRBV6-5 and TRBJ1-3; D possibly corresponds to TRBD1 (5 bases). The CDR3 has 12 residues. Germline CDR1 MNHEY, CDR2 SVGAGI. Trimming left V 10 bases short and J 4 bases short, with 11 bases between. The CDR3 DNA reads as TGTGCCACCGGGGCAGCCGGAAACACCATATATTTT. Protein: CATGAAGNTIYF.

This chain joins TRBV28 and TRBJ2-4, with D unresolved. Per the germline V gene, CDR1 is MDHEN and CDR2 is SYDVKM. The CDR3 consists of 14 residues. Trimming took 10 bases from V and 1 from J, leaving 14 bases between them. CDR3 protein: CATNRPVAKNIQYF. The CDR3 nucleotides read TGTGCCACCAACCGTCCAGTGGCCAAAAACATTCAGTACTTC.

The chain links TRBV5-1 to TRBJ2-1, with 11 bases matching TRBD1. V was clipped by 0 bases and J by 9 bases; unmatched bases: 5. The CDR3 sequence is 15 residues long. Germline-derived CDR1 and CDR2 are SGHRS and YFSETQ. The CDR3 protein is CASSLEGQGVGEQFF. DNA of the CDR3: TGCGCCAGCAGCTTGGAGGGACAGGGGGTGGGTGAGCAGTTCTTC.

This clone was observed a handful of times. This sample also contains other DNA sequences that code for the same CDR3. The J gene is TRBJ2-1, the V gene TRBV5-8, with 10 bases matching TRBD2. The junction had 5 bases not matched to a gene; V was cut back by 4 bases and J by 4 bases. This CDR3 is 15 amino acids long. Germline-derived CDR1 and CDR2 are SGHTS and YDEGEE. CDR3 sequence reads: CASSRGLAAYNEQFF. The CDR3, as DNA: TGTGCCAGCAGCCGTGGACTAGCGGCATACAATGAGCAGTTCTTC.